These 13 T cell receptor beta chains were all obtained from the same sample, sequenced in a study of T cells in Graves' hyperthyroidism and ophthalmopathy. There were TCR beta CDR3 regions amplified from RNA transcripts. The TCR CDR3 first-round RT-PCR relied on the HTBI primer set. TCRdb fed the multiplex PCR reads into MiXCR, producing one record per CDR3 protein. The profile shows under 800,000 distinct CDR3 sequences, roughly 15% of them singletons. The material sequenced was blood. Receptors were obtained from a woman aged 18-30 years with Graves' hyperthyroidism.

This clonotype was picked up a small number of times. The V gene is TRBV7-9, the J gene TRBJ2-1; 11 bases map to TRBD2. This CDR3 comprises 17 residues. In germline, CDR1 is SEHNR, CDR2 FQNEAQ (reference sequence). J was trimmed by 1 base and V by 5 bases; bases with no gene match: 7. CDR3 amino acids: CASSVGTSGSSYNEQFF. The CDR3 DNA follows: TGTGCCAGCAGCGTTGGCACTAGCGGGAGTTCCTACAATGAGCAGTTCTTC.

The chain joins TRBV6-1 to TRBJ2-1; D is possibly TRBD1 (6 bases). CDR3 length equals 14 residues. The germline V and J ends were trimmed by 8 bases and 4 bases, with 15 bases remaining between them. Germline V gene lookup returns CDR1 MNHNS and CDR2 SASEGT. CDR3 DNA sequence: TGTGCCAGCGGCAGGGGTTTGAGTTACAATGAGCAGTTCTTC. Protein product: CASGRGLSYNEQFF.

About this clonotype itself: It may be a read error: a sequence one base away is much more abundant. The CDR3 region is CSARTGNRETQYF. CDR3 bases: TGCAGTGCTAGAACCGGGAACCGAGAGACCCAGTACTTC. This chain joins TRBV20-1 and TRBJ2-5; D might be TRBD2 (5 bases). Trimming cost V 2 bases and J 4 bases, with 11 bases left between them. Looked up from germline, CDR1 is DFQATT and CDR2 is SNEGSKA (reference sequence). The CDR3 spans 13 residues.

This clonotype appeared many times. In nucleotides, the CDR3 is TGTGCCTGCTCCACGAGGCTGCCTGAAGCTTTCTTT. It specifies CACSTRLPEAFF. This sequence joins TRBV30 and TRBJ1-1; D gene uncertain. This CDR3 contains 12 residues. The germline V and J ends were trimmed by 6 bases and 6 bases, with 14 bases remaining between them. CDR1 is GTSNPN and CDR2 is SVGIG in the germline V gene (reference sequence).

This clonotype was seen repeatedly, ten times or more. This chain links TRBV20-1 with TRBJ2-3; TRBD2 aligns across 8 bases. Trimming cost V 7 bases and J 9 bases; bases outside gene matches: 15. Germline V lookup: CDR1 DFQATT, CDR2 SNEGSKA (reference sequence). This CDR3 spans 14 amino acids. CDR3 in DNA: TGCAGTGGGAGCCCGGGAGGGCCGGTGGGCACGCAGTATTTT. This encodes CSGSPGGPVGTQYF.

This clonotype was counted at least ten times. The chain recombines TRBV11-3 with TRBJ2-1, with D possibly being TRBD1 or TRBD2 (5 bases each). CDR3 length equals 14 residues. The V end lost 4 bases, the J end lost 4 bases, and 11 bases lay between the germline ends. In germline, CDR1 is SGHNT, CDR2 YENEEA. The CDR3 nucleotides read TGTGCCAGCAGCTCCCGGGACCAATACAATGAGCAGTTCTTC. Protein: CASSSRDQYNEQFF. The full variable domain, completed using reference TRBV11-3 and TRBJ2-1, is EAGVVQSPRYKIIEKKQPVAFWCNPISGHNTLYWYLQNLGQGPELLIRYENEEAVDDSQLPKDRFSAERLKGVDSTLKIQPAELGDSAVYLCASSSRDQYNEQFFGPGTRLTVL.

The genes are TRBV11-2 and TRBJ2-5; 15 bases align to TRBD2. V shed 5 bases and J 4 bases; nucleotides not matched to a gene: 5. CDR1 SGHAT and CDR2 FQNNGV come from the germline V gene. This CDR3 has 16 residues. CDR3 sequence (DNA): TGTGCCAGCAGCGCCGGGACTAGCGGGAGGTCAGAGACCCAGTACTTC. Its translation: CASSAGTSGRSETQYF.

This clonotype was observed at least ten times. The chain couples TRBV2 to TRBJ1-3, with D possibly matching TRBD1 (5 bases). The germline gives CDR1 SNHLY, CDR2 FYNNEI. The CDR3 totals 17 residues. V was cut by 3 bases and J by 0 bases, with 15 bases left in between. The CDR3 DNA reads TGTGCCAGCAGTGAGATGCCCCGCGGGGCCTCTGGAAACACCATATATTTT. This gives the protein CASSEMPRGASGNTIYF.

In this sample, this clonotype turned up a few times. CDR3 region: CSVDIGGTGLSGEQYF. The CDR3 DNA reads TGCAGCGTTGACATCGGGGGGACAGGGTTATCGGGCGAGCAGTACTTC. The chain couples TRBV29-1 to TRBJ2-7; 9 bases fit TRBD1. After removal of 3 bases from V and 6 bases from J, the junction contained 15 bases not matched to a gene. This CDR3 comprises 16 residues. CDR1 and CDR2 (germline): SQVTM, ANQGSEA.

The genes are TRBV6-1 and TRBJ1-6; possibly TRBD1 for D (6 bases). This CDR3 is built from 15 residues. V was shortened by 6 bases and J by 7 bases, with 16 bases between the two germline ends. Germline V gene sequence: CDR1 MNHNS, CDR2 SASEGT. The CDR3 sequence is CASREQGSENSPLHF. CDR3 in DNA: TGTGCCAGCAGAGAACAGGGCTCGGAGAATTCACCCCTCCACTTT.

This chain links TRBV19 with TRBJ1-4, with D unresolved. There are 15 residues in the CDR3. V was pared by 9 bases and J by 4 bases, with 18 bases between. The germline gives CDR1 LNHDA, CDR2 SQIVND (reference sequence). In nucleotides, the CDR3 is TGTGCCAGCCTAAGGGTTTGGAATAGTAATGAAAAACTGTTTTTT. It encodes CASLRVWNSNEKLFF.

V usage is TRBV11-1 and J usage is TRBJ1-3, with unresolved D. Germline values: CDR1 SGHAT, CDR2 FQDESV (reference sequence). V was shortened by 3 bases and J by 6 bases, with 6 bases between the two germline ends. CDR3 size: 12 residues. The DNA for the CDR3 is TGTGCCAGCAGCTTTTTGGCAAACACCATATATTTT. It encodes CASSFLANTIYF.

This clonotype has only a few counts. The V and J genes are TRBV6-5 and TRBJ2-2; no clear D gene. Germline-derived CDR1 and CDR2 are MNHEY and SVGAGI. The CDR3 length is 13 residues. With 2 bases removed from V and 2 bases from J, the gap between germline ends came to 3 bases. Written as DNA, the CDR3 is TGTGCCAGCAGTTACGATAACACCGGGGAGCTGTTTTTT. This translates into CASSYDNTGELFF.